The rows below give T cell receptor beta chains drawn from one sample of a study of T cells after yellow fever vaccination. One entry per CDR3 protein results from TCRdb running MiXCR on the 5' RACE reads. This sample yields a few hundred thousand distinct CDR3 sequences, of which 3.5% to 4.5% are seen a single time; less than 25% belongs to the top ten. This material consisted of PBMCs, taken 5 days after the yellow fever booster vaccination. Every receptor here comes from a man aged 18-30 years who received the YFV17D yellow fever vaccine. Each CDR3 is given with its conserved first and last residue. D genes are given only for firm matches. Clone size is stated in some rows and not others, as once, few, many or a class when expanded.

D gene: TRBD1; clone size: many; J gene: TRBJ1-3; V gene: TRBV5-1; CDR3 DNA: TGCGCCAGCGGCTCACAGGGACAGGGGGCTGGAAACACCATATATTTT; CDR3 protein: CASGSQGQGAGNTIYF
D gene: TRBD1; clone size: few; J gene: TRBJ2-6; V gene: TRBV7-6; CDR3 DNA: TGTGCCAGCAGCTCCGGACAGGGGAACTCTGGGGCCAACGTCCTGACTTTC; CDR3 protein: CASSSGQGNSGANVLTF
D gene: NA; clone size: NA; J gene: TRBJ2-3; V gene: TRBV7-8; CDR3 DNA: TGTGCCAGCAGTCGACAGATCTACACAGATACGCAGTATTTT; CDR3 protein: CASSRQIYTDTQYF
D gene: NA; clone size: few; J gene: TRBJ1-6; V gene: TRBV5-5; CDR3 DNA: TGTGCCAGCAGCTTCCCGGGTGGTTCACCCCTCCACTTT; CDR3 protein: CASSFPGGSPLHF
D gene: NA; clone size: NA; J gene: TRBJ1-2; V gene: TRBV30; CDR3 DNA: TGTGCCTGGAGTGTACCCGGTCTGCCCGGCTACACCTTC; CDR3 protein: CAWSVPGLPGYTF
D gene: TRBD2; clone size: few; J gene: TRBJ2-7; V gene: TRBV6-2/TRBV6-3; CDR3 DNA: TGTGCCGGCGCCGGCGGGAGCTCCTACGAGCAGTACTTC; CDR3 protein: CAGAGGSSYEQYF
D gene: NA; clone size: many; J gene: TRBJ2-3; V gene: TRBV3-1; CDR3 DNA: TGTGCCAGCAGCCAAGGGGACACAGATACGCAGTATTTT; CDR3 protein: CASSQGDTDTQYF
D gene: TRBD2; clone size: NA; J gene: TRBJ2-5; V gene: TRBV6-2/TRBV6-3; CDR3 DNA: TGTGCCAGCAGTTACCGACTAGCCACAGAGACCCAGTACTTC; CDR3 protein: CASSYRLATETQYF
D gene: NA; clone size: many; J gene: TRBJ2-3; V gene: TRBV5-1; CDR3 DNA: TGCGCCAGCAGCCCCACCACAGGAGACATCCGGGATACGCAGTATTTT; CDR3 protein: CASSPTTGDIRDTQYF
D gene: NA; clone size: many; J gene: TRBJ2-5; V gene: TRBV7-2; CDR3 DNA: TGTGCCAGCAGAAGGGGGTCCCGCGGGGAGACCCAGTACTTC; CDR3 protein: CASRRGSRGETQYF
D gene: TRBD2; clone size: NA; J gene: TRBJ2-7; V gene: TRBV3-1; CDR3 DNA: TGTGCCAGCAGCCAAGATCCAAGCTATCGAGGGGAGGGGCAGTACTTC; CDR3 protein: CASSQDPSYRGEGQYF
D gene: TRBD1; clone size: many; J gene: TRBJ2-5; V gene: TRBV7-9; CDR3 DNA: TGTGCCAGCAGCCGACAGGGTACGGAGACCCAGTACTTC; CDR3 protein: CASSRQGTETQYF
D gene: TRBD1; clone size: NA; J gene: TRBJ1-2; V gene: TRBV5-1; CDR3 DNA: TGCGCCAGCAGCTTGGGGAGCTCACGACAGGGCTGGGGCTACACCTTC; CDR3 protein: CASSLGSSRQGWGYTF
D gene: NA; clone size: few; J gene: TRBJ1-6; V gene: TRBV30; CDR3 DNA: TGTGCCTGGAGACGACTTCCCAGCTCCTATAATTCACCCCTCCACTTT; CDR3 protein: CAWRRLPSSYNSPLHF
D gene: NA; clone size: NA; J gene: TRBJ1-1; V gene: TRBV20-1; CDR3 DNA: TGCAGTGCGCGCGACAGAGTGAACACTGAAGCTTTCTTT; CDR3 protein: CSARDRVNTEAFF
D gene: NA; clone size: many; J gene: TRBJ2-7; V gene: TRBV27; CDR3 DNA: TGTGCCAGCAGTTTATATGCGGGCTACGAGCAGTACTTC; CDR3 protein: CASSLYAGYEQYF
D gene: NA; clone size: few; J gene: TRBJ2-7; V gene: TRBV27; CDR3 DNA: TGTGCCAGCAGTTTTGGATCCGCAAGCCACTACGAGCAGTACTTC; CDR3 protein: CASSFGSASHYEQYF
D gene: TRBD2; clone size: few; J gene: TRBJ2-3; V gene: TRBV7-2; CDR3 DNA: TGTGCCAGCAGCTTAAAATGGGCGGGGGGGCTTGTGGATACGCAGTATTTT; CDR3 protein: CASSLKWAGGLVDTQYF
D gene: NA; clone size: many; J gene: TRBJ2-7; V gene: TRBV7-8; CDR3 DNA: TGTGCCAGCAGCTTAGTACTTGGGGCCGAGCAGTACTTC; CDR3 protein: CASSLVLGAEQYF
D gene: NA; clone size: few; J gene: TRBJ2-3; V gene: TRBV7-8; CDR3 DNA: TGTGCCAGCAGCTACCTTTGGGTTAGGTCAGATACGCAGTATTTT; CDR3 protein: CASSYLWVRSDTQYF
D gene: NA; clone size: few; J gene: TRBJ1-2; V gene: TRBV6-5; CDR3 DNA: TGTGCCAGCAGTTACTCGAGATTGACTATAGGCTATGGCTACACCTTC; CDR3 protein: CASSYSRLTIGYGYTF
D gene: NA; clone size: few; J gene: TRBJ2-2; V gene: TRBV27; CDR3 DNA: TGTGCCAGCAGTTCGCAAAGTCCAAACACCGGGGAGCTGTTTTTT; CDR3 protein: CASSSQSPNTGELFF
D gene: NA; clone size: many; J gene: TRBJ2-5; V gene: TRBV28; CDR3 DNA: TGTGCCAGCAGGCCTCCACCCGGCGCCCAAGAGACCCAGTACTTC; CDR3 protein: CASRPPPGAQETQYF
D gene: NA; clone size: NA; J gene: TRBJ1-4; V gene: TRBV7-9; CDR3 DNA: TGTGCCAGCAGCTTCCTTTTTGGCCTTAATGAAAAACTGTTTTTT; CDR3 protein: CASSFLFGLNEKLFF
D gene: NA; clone size: NA; J gene: TRBJ2-3; V gene: TRBV18; CDR3 DNA: TGTGCCAGCTCACAAGGGTCCGACACAGATACGCAGTATTTT; CDR3 protein: CASSQGSDTDTQYF
D gene: NA; clone size: many; J gene: TRBJ1-5; V gene: TRBV20-1; CDR3 DNA: TGCAGTGCAGAGGACAGTTATAGCAATCAGCCCCAGCATTTT; CDR3 protein: CSAEDSYSNQPQHF
D gene: NA; clone size: many; J gene: TRBJ1-2; V gene: TRBV7-2; CDR3 DNA: TGTGCCAGCAGCGCAGGGGAATATGGCTACACCTTC; CDR3 protein: CASSAGEYGYTF
D gene: NA; clone size: few; J gene: TRBJ1-2; V gene: TRBV7-2; CDR3 DNA: TGTGCCAGCAGCTTAGACGGGCTCCGTGGCTACACCTTC; CDR3 protein: CASSLDGLRGYTF
D gene: TRBD1; clone size: few; J gene: TRBJ2-2; V gene: TRBV6-6; CDR3 DNA: TGTGCCAGCAGACGGACAGGGGTACGCACCGGGGAGCTGTTTTTT; CDR3 protein: CASRRTGVRTGELFF
D gene: TRBD1; clone size: many; J gene: TRBJ2-5; V gene: TRBV5-5; CDR3 DNA: TGTGCCAGCAGCTTGGGTGGACAGGGGACGGGGGGGACCCAGTACTTC; CDR3 protein: CASSLGGQGTGGTQYF
D gene: NA; clone size: many; J gene: TRBJ1-1; V gene: TRBV27; CDR3 DNA: TGTGCCAGTGCGCAGCCGAACACTGAAGCTTTCTTT; CDR3 protein: CASAQPNTEAFF
D gene: NA; clone size: many; J gene: TRBJ1-1; V gene: TRBV7-6; CDR3 DNA: TGTGCCAGCAGCTTAGGCTTGACGGGGAACACTGAAGCTTTCTTT; CDR3 protein: CASSLGLTGNTEAFF
D gene: NA; clone size: NA; J gene: TRBJ1-5; V gene: TRBV28; CDR3 DNA: TGTGCCAGCAGGGAACGGGTCGGAAGACAGCCCCAGCATTTT; CDR3 protein: CASRERVGRQPQHF
D gene: NA; clone size: NA; J gene: TRBJ1-2; V gene: TRBV28; CDR3 DNA: TGTGCCAGCAGTTTTTCACCCTCATTACCTGGAGACTATGGCTACACCTTC; CDR3 protein: CASSFSPSLPGDYGYTF
D gene: NA; clone size: NA; J gene: TRBJ1-5; V gene: TRBV18; CDR3 DNA: TGTGCCAGCTCAACATCGCCCGCAGGGCGCAATCAGCCCCAGCATTTT; CDR3 protein: CASSTSPAGRNQPQHF
D gene: NA; clone size: few; J gene: TRBJ1-2; V gene: TRBV5-1; CDR3 DNA: TGCGCCAGCAGCAATTGGGAGGGCTATGGCTACACCTTC; CDR3 protein: CASSNWEGYGYTF